The rows below give T cell receptor beta chains drawn from one sample of a study of T-cell reconstitution after alpha-beta-depleted transplantation in children. MiXCR, applied by TCRdb to the PCR reads, yields one record per CDR3 protein. The sample includes 500,000 to 750,000 distinct CDR3 sequences, 10% to 15% seen only once; the top ten take about 2%. Sample: PBMCs, mostly from graft donor cells, taken 360 days after TCRalphabeta/CD19-depleted stem cell transplant. All receptors derive from a male patient under 18 who had a stem cell transplant for acute myeloid leukemia, so the T cells may come from the graft donor. Both conserved end residues are part of each CDR3. D genes are given only for firm matches. Part of the rows lack a size; the others show once, few, many or a class for expanded clones.

v_gene	abundance	len	j_gene	d_gene	CDR3nt	CDR3aa
TRBV12-3/TRBV12-4	many	15	TRBJ1-4	TRBD1	TGTGCCAGCAGTTGGGGGGACAGGGAGAATGAAAAACTGTTTTTT	CASSWGDRENEKLFF
TRBV7-6	.	14	TRBJ2-3	.	TGTGCCAGCAGCACCTGGGGGGGCACAGATACGCAGTATTTT	CASSTWGGTDTQYF
TRBV12-3/TRBV12-4	many	16	TRBJ2-3	TRBD2	TGTGCCAGCAGGCCCCTAGCGGGAGATATTATAGATACGCAGTATTTT	CASRPLAGDIIDTQYF
TRBV20-1	many	13	TRBJ2-1	.	TGCAGTGCTGACCACAGCTCCTACAATGAGCAGTTCTTC	CSADHSSYNEQFF
TRBV20-1	.	17	TRBJ2-1	TRBD2	TGCAGTGCTAGAAGGCTAGCGGGAGCAGGCTCCTACAATGAGCAGTTCTTC	CSARRLAGAGSYNEQFF
TRBV27	few	14	TRBJ2-5	TRBD1	TGTGCCAGCAGTTCGGGACAGGGTGGGGAGACCCAGTACTTC	CASSSGQGGETQYF
TRBV25-1	many	12	TRBJ2-1	.	TGTGCCAGCAGTGATGGGATCGGTGAGCAGTTCTTC	CASSDGIGEQFF
TRBV11-3	few	15	TRBJ1-5	.	TGTGCCAGCAGCTTAGATCGGGGGACCAATCAGCCCCAGCATTTT	CASSLDRGTNQPQHF
TRBV7-9	.	17	TRBJ2-2	TRBD2	TGTGCCAGCAGCTTGGGGCGACTAGCGTCCCCCTCCGGGGAGCTGTTTTTT	CASSLGRLASPSGELFF
TRBV5-1	few	13	TRBJ2-7	.	TGCGCCAGCAGCCCGGATGGTGGATACGAGCAGTACTTC	CASSPDGGYEQYF
TRBV25-1	many	16	TRBJ2-6	.	TGTGCCAGCAGTGAATATTCCGGGACTGGGGCCAACGTCCTGACTTTC	CASSEYSGTGANVLTF
TRBV7-3	.	17	TRBJ2-1	TRBD1	TGTGCCAGCAGCTTAACCGGGACAGGGAGCTCCTACAATGAGCAGTTCTTC	CASSLTGTGSSYNEQFF
TRBV6-2/TRBV6-3	.	18	TRBJ2-1	.	TGTGCCAGCAGTTGGGGGGCCGGGACTACGAAAACCTACAATGAGCAGTTCTTC	CASSWGAGTTKTYNEQFF
TRBV14	few	15	TRBJ2-7	.	TGTGCCAGCAGCCAAGTCGTCGGGACTCTCTCCGAGCAGTACTTC	CASSQVVGTLSEQYF
TRBV7-2	few	17	TRBJ2-7	.	TGTGCCAGCAGCTCCCCGCGCCAGCGGCCCGACTCCTACGAGCAGTACTTC	CASSSPRQRPDSYEQYF
TRBV5-4	.	12	TRBJ2-7	.	TGTGCCAGCACACGGGCGGTTTACGAGCAGTACTTC	CASTRAVYEQYF
TRBV7-6	.	14	TRBJ2-3	TRBD2	TGTGCCAGCAGCTTAGGAACCGGGGGGGATACGCAGTATTTT	CASSLGTGGDTQYF
TRBV30	.	14	TRBJ2-7	.	TGTGCCTGGTCGGAGGGGCTAGCGAGGGTCGAGCAGTACTTC	CAWSEGLARVEQYF
TRBV9	few	13	TRBJ2-5	.	TGTGCCAGCAGCCCTACTCGGCGGGGAGCCCAGTACTTC	CASSPTRRGAQYF
TRBV12-3/TRBV12-4	many	13	TRBJ1-5	.	TGTGCCAGCAGTTTATCGGGGTATCAGCCCCAGCATTTT	CASSLSGYQPQHF
TRBV25-1	.	12	TRBJ2-3	.	TGTGCCAGCAGTGCCACTAGGGGTTCGCAGTATTTT	CASSATRGSQYF
TRBV7-9	.	13	TRBJ1-1	.	TGTGCCAGCAGCCGCTTCGGGCAGGCTGAAGCTTTCTTT	CASSRFGQAEAFF
TRBV5-1	.	15	TRBJ2-5	TRBD2	TGCGCCAGCAGCTTGGGTAGCGGGAGTGGAGAGACCCAGTACTTC	CASSLGSGSGETQYF
TRBV20-1	.	17	TRBJ1-6	.	TGCAGTGCTAGAGATGCTTCCTCGGTCTTCTATAATTCACCCCTCCACTTT	CSARDASSVFYNSPLHF
TRBV27	few	14	TRBJ2-3	.	TGTGCCAGCAGTCCTTTGACAGATACAGATACGCAGTATTTT	CASSPLTDTDTQYF
TRBV11-1	few	18	TRBJ2-5	TRBD2	TGTGCCAGCAGCTCGACAGGTAGCGGGACCACAACCCAAGAGACCCAGTACTTC	CASSSTGSGTTTQETQYF
TRBV20-1	.	17	TRBJ2-3	TRBD2	TGCAGTGCCAGTCTAGCGGGAGGTCCCATTAGCACAGATACGCAGTATTTT	CSASLAGGPISTDTQYF
TRBV13	few	16	TRBJ2-2	TRBD2	TGTGCCAGCAGCTTAGCAGGACTAGCTGCGACCGGGGAGCTGTTTTTT	CASSLAGLAATGELFF
TRBV12-3/TRBV12-4	.	14	TRBJ2-7	.	TGTGCCAGCAGTTTTGGAGACACATCCTACGAGCAGTACTTC	CASSFGDTSYEQYF
TRBV7-2	.	17	TRBJ2-5	TRBD2	TGTGCCAGCAGCCCCGATCGAAGCGGGAGATTTTCAGAGACCCAGTACTTC	CASSPDRSGRFSETQYF